This T cell receptor beta chain was obtained from a study of OX40 agonist ivuxolimab in advanced cancers. With respect to the entire study: Ivuxolimab was a fully human IgG2 agonistic monoclonal antibody targeting the costimulatory receptor OX40 (CD134). Of the 50 or so patients in dose escalation, around 19 had hepatocellular carcinoma, around 15 had melanoma, 9 had renal cell carcinoma and 9 had head and neck cancer. The dose-escalation cohort was roughly 83% male with a mean age of about 65 years, ranging from about 23 to 85. Patients were allowed to have had prior anti-PD-1, anti-PD-L1 or anti-CTLA-4 therapy, and less than 45% of the dose-escalation patients had previously received checkpoint inhibitors. The paper describes the monotherapy dose-escalation part (N of about 52 patients) of the phase I trial of ivuxolimab. Partial responses occurred in three dose-escalation patients, of whom one had hepatocellular carcinoma and two had cutaneous melanoma. Peripheral TCRbeta sequencing was intended to test whether TCR sequence diversity was altered and clonal T-cell expansion was caused by ivuxolimab. Intravenous ivuxolimab was administered to patients every 2 weeks at six dose levels: 0.01, 0.1, 0.3, 1.5, 3 and 10 mg/kg.

Trimming takes 0 bases from V and 0 bases from J, and the germline ends sit 8 bases apart. The germline V gene encodes CDR1 LGHNT and CDR2 FRNRAP. The CDR3 contains 15 residues, cysteine and phenylalanine counted. This entry keeps only the CDR3 DNA: 45 bases, framed from base 1. On the study overall, not on this receptor specifically: Low levels of normalized T-cell clonal expansion were also seen in some patients who did not respond. At doses from 0.1 to 3.0 mg/kg, clonal expansion was seen in both CD4+ and CD8+ blood T cells between baseline and week 6. Antigen specificity was not determined for the clonally expanded peripheral T cells. In the 0.1-3.0 mg/kg groups, partial responders had among the lowest normalized peripheral clonal expansion, particularly in CD8+ T cells. After ivuxolimab, CD8+ T cells had more expanded clones than CD4+ T cells on average.

Genomic DNA was isolated from the sorted cells so that the TCRbeta CDR3 region could be sequenced. The immunoSEQ Assay was used for sequencing of TCRbeta CDR3 regions. TCRdb carries this immuneACCESS record with in-frame sequences only. Its versions omit some clonotypes, under half of them owing to an unresolved V gene in the studies checked, with the rest unexplained. The sample data list about 59,000 clones, and around 87% of these were observed just once. Clones ranked in the top ten supply 0.37% of the sample. Patients with a history of autoimmune disease or receiving systemic immunosuppression were excluded from the trial. In every dose cohort, peripheral blood was drawn for TCR sequencing at baseline, cycle 4 day 1, and cycle 7 day 1. The samples were taken from a phase I, first-in-human, multicenter, open-label dose-escalation trial of ivuxolimab. Adults with locally advanced or metastatic head and neck squamous cell, hepatocellular, melanoma or renal cell carcinoma were enrolled in the trial. Before TCR sequencing, CD4+ T cells and CD8+ T cells were sorted from peripheral blood as separate populations.

Comment on this clone: Its recognized antigen is unknown. No base qualities exist here, and no much larger clone lies one base off it.

The receptor chain draws on TRBV12-5 and TRBJ1-1; the D gene is unclear. The TCR originated in an adult with an advanced solid tumor such as melanoma, head and neck, liver or kidney cancer. The sequences come from CD4+ or CD8+ T cells sorted from blood, collected in a trial of the OX40 agonist ivuxolimab. The nucleotide sequence reads as follows: TGTGCTAGTGGTTTGGTATATCGGCTGAACACTGAAGCTTTCTTT. Translated, it gives CASGLVYRLNTEAFF.